One TCR beta chain is described in this entry. The V end was cut by 4 bases, the J end by 2 bases, with 18 bases between. CDR3 size: 16 residues. The PCR used 60 Vbeta and 13 Jbeta primers. The method was immunoSEQ multiplex PCR; TCRdb's version includes in-frame clones alone and lacks a portion of them. The sample holds approximately 82,000 clones, 60% to 85% seen once. The sample comes from a study of cytomegalovirus exposure and HLA in healthy donors. In the study overall: Earlier results showed 90 million to 130 million unique TCR beta sequences derived from roughly 190 million T cells. Ancestry clustering placed roughly 86% of roughly 410 genotyped donors in the Caucasian-associated cluster.

Each donor was healthy, and each was a bone marrow donor. The TCR was taken from a middle-aged man in good health and CMV-seronegative. This rearrangement joins TRBV23-1 to TRBJ2-7; no clear D. TRBV23-1 is sorted into the ORF group, with uncertain function. Sequenced material: PBMCs. The CDR3 coding sequence is TGCGCCAGCAGTCCATGGTTCGGGTCAGCTCCCTACGAGCAGTACTTC. This gives the protein CASSPWFGSAPYEQYF.